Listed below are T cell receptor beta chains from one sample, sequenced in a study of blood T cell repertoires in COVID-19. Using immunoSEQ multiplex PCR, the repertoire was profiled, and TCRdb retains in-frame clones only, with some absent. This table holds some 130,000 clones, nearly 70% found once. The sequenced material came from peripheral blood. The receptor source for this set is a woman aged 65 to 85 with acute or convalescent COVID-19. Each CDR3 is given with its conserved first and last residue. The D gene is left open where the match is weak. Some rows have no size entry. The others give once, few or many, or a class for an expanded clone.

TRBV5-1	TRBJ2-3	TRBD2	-	TGCGCCAGCAGCCGCACACCCACTAGCGGGAGGACAGATACGCAGTATTTT	CASSRTPTSGRTDTQYF
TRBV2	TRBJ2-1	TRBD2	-	TGTGCCAGCAAGGTCGAACGGACTAGCGTGGAGTTCTTC	CASKVERTSVEFF
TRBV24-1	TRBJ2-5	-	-	TGTGCCTCCCAGCGGAATCTCCAAGAGACCCAGTACTTC	CASQRNLQETQYF
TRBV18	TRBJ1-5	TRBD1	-	TGTGCCAGCTCACTCAGTTCCCGACAGGGGGGTAATCAGCCCCAGCATTTT	CASSLSSRQGGNQPQHF
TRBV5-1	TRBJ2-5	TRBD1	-	TGCGCCAGCAGCTCCGGGACAGGGGAAGAGACCCAGTACTTC	CASSSGTGEETQYF
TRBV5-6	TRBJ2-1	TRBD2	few	TGTGCCAGCAGCTTGACTAGCGGGACCAATGAGCAGTTCTTC	CASSLTSGTNEQFF
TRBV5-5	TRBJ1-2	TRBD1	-	TGTGCCAGCAGCCTGGACAGGGGGCTCCACTATGGCTACACCTTC	CASSLDRGLHYGYTF
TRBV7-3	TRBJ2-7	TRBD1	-	TGTGCCAGCAGCTCCGGACAGGGATCCTACGAGCAGTACTTC	CASSSGQGSYEQYF
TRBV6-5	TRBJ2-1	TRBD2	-	TGTGCCAGCAGAATCGGGACTAGCCCTCACAATGAGCAGTTCTTC	CASRIGTSPHNEQFF
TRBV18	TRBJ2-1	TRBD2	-	TGTGCCAGCTCACCAGGTACTAGCGGGCCCCTTAATGAGCAGTTCTTC	CASSPGTSGPLNEQFF
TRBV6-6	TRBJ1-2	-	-	TGTGCCAGCAGTTCACTCCGGGACACCTATGGCTACACCTTC	CASSSLRDTYGYTF
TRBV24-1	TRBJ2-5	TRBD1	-	TGTGCCACCAGTGAGACAGGGGGCACCCAAGAGACCCAGTACTTC	CATSETGGTQETQYF
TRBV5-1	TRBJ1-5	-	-	TGCGCCAGCAGCTTGGGTTTCGCAGGGAGCAATCAGCCCCAGCATTTT	CASSLGFAGSNQPQHF
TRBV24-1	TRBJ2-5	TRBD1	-	TGTGCCACCAGTGACTCCGACAGGGACGAGGCGGACCAGTACTTC	CATSDSDRDEADQYF
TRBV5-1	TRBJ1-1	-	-	TGCGCCAGCAGCTTGGGTACAGGGATGAACACTGAAGCTTTCTTT	CASSLGTGMNTEAFF
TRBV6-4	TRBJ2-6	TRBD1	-	TGTGCCAGCAAAAGCTGGGACAGGGTAGACCCTGGGGCCAACGTCCTGACTTTC	CASKSWDRVDPGANVLTF
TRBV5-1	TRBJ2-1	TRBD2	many	TGCGCCAGCAGCTTCATTAGCGGGAGAGGGGCCAATGAGCAGTTCTTC	CASSFISGRGANEQFF
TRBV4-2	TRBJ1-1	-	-	TGTGCCAGCAGCCAGAACTCCCTAGGGGACACTGAAGCTTTCTTT	CASSQNSLGDTEAFF
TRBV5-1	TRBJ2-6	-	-	TGCGCCAGCAGCTTGGACCTACAGGGAATGGGCTCTGGGGCCAACGTCCTGACTTTC	CASSLDLQGMGSGANVLTF
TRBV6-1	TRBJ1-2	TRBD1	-	TGTGCCAGCATGGAGGGGGCAGTTCATGGCTACACCTTC	CASMEGAVHGYTF
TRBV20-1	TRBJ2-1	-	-	TGCAGTGCTGCCGGACGGGGAGGGCAGTTCTTC	CSAAGRGGQFF
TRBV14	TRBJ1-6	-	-	TGTGCCAGCAGCCAGATCGGGAATTCACCCCTCCACTTT	CASSQIGNSPLHF
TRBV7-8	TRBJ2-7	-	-	TGTGCCAGCAGCTTATCCCAAGGGGGAGAGCAGTACTTC	CASSLSQGGEQYF
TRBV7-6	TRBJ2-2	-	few	TGTGCCAGCAGCTTACGGGTCGGGACTCAATTCACCGGGGAGCTGTTTTTT	CASSLRVGTQFTGELFF
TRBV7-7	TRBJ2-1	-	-	TGTGCTAGCAGCTTAGCGGTACCAGGCCCTTTTGGCTACAATGAGCAGTTCTTC	CASSLAVPGPFGYNEQFF
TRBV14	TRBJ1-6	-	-	TGTGCCAGCAGCCAAGATTGGAGGTCAAATTCACCCCTCCACTTT	CASSQDWRSNSPLHF
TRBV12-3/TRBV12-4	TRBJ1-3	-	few	TGTGCCAGCAGTTTAGCTCAGGGAAACACCATATATTTT	CASSLAQGNTIYF
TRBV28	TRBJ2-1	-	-	TGTGCCAGCAGTTTGCTCGGGATGGGCACTCGGAATGAGCAGTTCTTC	CASSLLGMGTRNEQFF
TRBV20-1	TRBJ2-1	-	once	TGCAGTGCTAGTACCCCTCAGGGGCTGGGTAATGAGCAGTTCTTC	CSASTPQGLGNEQFF
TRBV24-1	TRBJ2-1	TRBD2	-	TGTGCCACCAGTGACCCCCGAGCGGGAGTAGGGCAGTTCTTC	CATSDPRAGVGQFF
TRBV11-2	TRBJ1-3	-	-	TGTGCCAGCAGCTTAGATCACCGGTTCTCTGGAAACACCATATATTTT	CASSLDHRFSGNTIYF
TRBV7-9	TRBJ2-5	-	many	TGTGCCAGCAGCTTTCGAGAGACCCAGTACTTC	CASSFRETQYF
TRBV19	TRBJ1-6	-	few	TGTGCCAGTAGTCGGGACTCCTATAATTCACCCCTCCACTTT	CASSRDSYNSPLHF
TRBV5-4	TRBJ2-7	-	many	TGTGCCAGCAGCTTGGGGGGGATTGGACAGCGATCCCGAGGGTACGAGCAGTACTTC	CASSLGGIGQRSRGYEQYF
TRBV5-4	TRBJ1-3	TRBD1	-	TGTGCCAGCAGTTCGGGACAGGGCTACTCTGGAAACACCATATATTTT	CASSSGQGYSGNTIYF
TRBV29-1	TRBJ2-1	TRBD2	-	TGCAGCGTTGAAGATCAACTGACTAGCGGGGGGTTCGGAGAGCAGTTCTTC	CSVEDQLTSGGFGEQFF
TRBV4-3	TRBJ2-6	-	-	TGCGCCAGCAGCCCCCCGGGGGTTGGGGCCAACGTCCTGACTTTC	CASSPPGVGANVLTF